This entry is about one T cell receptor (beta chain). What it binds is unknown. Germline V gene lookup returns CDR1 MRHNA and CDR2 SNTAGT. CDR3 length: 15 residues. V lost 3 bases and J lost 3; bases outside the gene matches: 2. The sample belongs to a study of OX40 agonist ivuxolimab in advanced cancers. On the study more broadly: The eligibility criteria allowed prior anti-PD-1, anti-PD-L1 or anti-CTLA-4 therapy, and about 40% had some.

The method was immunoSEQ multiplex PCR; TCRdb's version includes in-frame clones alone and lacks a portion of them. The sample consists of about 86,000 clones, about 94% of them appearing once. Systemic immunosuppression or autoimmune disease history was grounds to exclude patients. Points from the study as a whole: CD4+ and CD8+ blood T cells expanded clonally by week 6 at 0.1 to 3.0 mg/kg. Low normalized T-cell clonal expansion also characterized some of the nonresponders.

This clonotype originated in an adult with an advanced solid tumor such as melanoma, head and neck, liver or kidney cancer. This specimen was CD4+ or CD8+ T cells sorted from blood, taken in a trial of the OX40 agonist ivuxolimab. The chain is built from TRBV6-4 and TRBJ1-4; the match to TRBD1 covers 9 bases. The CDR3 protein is CASSEQGASNEKLFF. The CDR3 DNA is TGTGCCAGCAGTGAACAGGGGGCTTCTAATGAAAAACTGTTTTTT.